This section outlines one T cell receptor beta chain sequence together with its context. No antigen is known for it. This sample was taken from a study of T cell repertoires in cytomegalovirus infection. Study-wide background: Recently identified HLA-C-restricted CMV epitopes were among the peptides used. TCR beta signatures that were public indicated CMV infection and matching HLA type.

CDR1 is SGHVS, CDR2 FNYEAQ, per germline. V was pared by 3 bases and J by 6 bases, with 9 bases between. This CDR3 is 12 amino acids long. MiXCR, applied by TCRdb to the reads, yields one record per CDR3 protein. The sample lists 30,000 to 40,000 distinct CDR3 sequences, roughly 49% occurring once. General observations from the study: Clonotypes of TCR beta that were HLA-C-restricted and CMV-specific dominated the ex vivo response. CMV carriers with the relevant HLA were identified by cumulative public TCR beta family frequency.

Source: CD8+ T cells from cultured PBMCs, taken from culture after CMV antigen stimulation. The origin of this receptor is a human donor in good health (CMV status not recorded). Some clones in this sample may be carry-over from other donors' samples. The chain links TRBV7-6 to TRBJ2-7; D is perhaps TRBD1 or TRBD2 (5 bases each). This chain's CDR3 is CASSLTGLEQYF. The CDR3 coding sequence is TGTGCCAGCAGCTTGACGGGGCTCGAGCAGTACTTC.